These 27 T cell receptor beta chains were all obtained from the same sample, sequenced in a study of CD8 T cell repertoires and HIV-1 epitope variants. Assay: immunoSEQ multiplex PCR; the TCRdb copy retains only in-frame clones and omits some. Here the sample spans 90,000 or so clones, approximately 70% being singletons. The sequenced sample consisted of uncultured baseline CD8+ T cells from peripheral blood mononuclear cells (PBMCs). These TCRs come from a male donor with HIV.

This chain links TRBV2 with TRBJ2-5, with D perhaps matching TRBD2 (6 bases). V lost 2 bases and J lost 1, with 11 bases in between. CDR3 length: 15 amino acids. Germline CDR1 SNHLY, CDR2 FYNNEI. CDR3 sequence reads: CASSEPGLIQETQYF. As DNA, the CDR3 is TGTGCCAGCAGTGAACCGGGACTGATCCAAGAGACCCAGTACTTC.

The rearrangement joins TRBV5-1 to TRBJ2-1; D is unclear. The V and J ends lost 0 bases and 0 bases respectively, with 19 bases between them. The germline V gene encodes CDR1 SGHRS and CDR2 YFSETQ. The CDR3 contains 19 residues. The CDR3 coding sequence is TGCGCCAGCAGCTTGGACGTCTTTCTGCCGGGCAACTCCTACAATGAGCAGTTCTTC. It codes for CASSLDVFLPGNSYNEQFF.

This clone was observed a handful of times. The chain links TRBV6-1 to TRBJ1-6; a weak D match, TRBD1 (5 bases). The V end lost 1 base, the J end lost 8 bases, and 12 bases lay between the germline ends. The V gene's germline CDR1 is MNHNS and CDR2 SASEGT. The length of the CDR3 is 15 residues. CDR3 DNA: TGTGCCAGCAGTGAAGTTAGGGGAGGTGATTCACCCCTCCACTTT. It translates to CASSEVRGGDSPLHF.

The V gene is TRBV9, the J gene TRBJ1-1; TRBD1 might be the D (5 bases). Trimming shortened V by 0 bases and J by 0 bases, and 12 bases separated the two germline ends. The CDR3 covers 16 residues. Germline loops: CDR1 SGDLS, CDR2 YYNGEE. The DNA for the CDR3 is TGTGCCAGCAGCGTAGGACCCCAGGGTATGAACACTGAAGCTTTCTTT. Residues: CASSVGPQGMNTEAFF.

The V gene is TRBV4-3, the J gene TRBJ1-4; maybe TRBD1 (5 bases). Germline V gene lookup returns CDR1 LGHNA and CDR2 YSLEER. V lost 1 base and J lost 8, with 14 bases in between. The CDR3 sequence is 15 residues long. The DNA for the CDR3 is TGCGCCAGCAGCCAAGTCGCGGGGACGGGCGAAAAACTGTTTTTT. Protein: CASSQVAGTGEKLFF.

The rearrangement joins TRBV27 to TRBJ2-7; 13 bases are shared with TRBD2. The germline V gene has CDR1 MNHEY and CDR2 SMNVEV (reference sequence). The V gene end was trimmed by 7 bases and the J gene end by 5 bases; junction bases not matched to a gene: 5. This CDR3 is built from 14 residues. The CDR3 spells CASTGLAGDHEQYF. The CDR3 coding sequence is TGTGCCAGCACCGGACTAGCGGGAGATCACGAGCAGTACTTC.

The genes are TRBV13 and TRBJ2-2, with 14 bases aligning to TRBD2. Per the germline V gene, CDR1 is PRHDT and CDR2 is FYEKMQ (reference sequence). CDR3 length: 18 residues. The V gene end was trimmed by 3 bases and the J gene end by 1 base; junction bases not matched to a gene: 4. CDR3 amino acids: CASSFGGLAGGNTGELFF. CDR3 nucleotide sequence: TGTGCCAGCAGCTTTGGCGGACTAGCGGGAGGGAACACCGGGGAGCTGTTTTTT.

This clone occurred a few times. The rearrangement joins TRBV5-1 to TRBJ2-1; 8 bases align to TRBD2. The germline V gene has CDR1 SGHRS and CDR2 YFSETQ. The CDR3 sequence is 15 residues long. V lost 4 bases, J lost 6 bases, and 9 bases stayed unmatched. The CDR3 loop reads CASSLRPGLGNEQFF. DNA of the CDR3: TGCGCCAGCAGCCTGCGACCGGGACTAGGCAATGAGCAGTTCTTC.

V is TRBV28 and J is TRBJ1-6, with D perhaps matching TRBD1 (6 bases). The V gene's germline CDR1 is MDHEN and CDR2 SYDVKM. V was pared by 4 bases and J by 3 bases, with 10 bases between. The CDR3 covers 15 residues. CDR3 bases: TGTGCCAGCAGTTCGGACAGATACTATAATTCACCCCTCCACTTT. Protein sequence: CASSSDRYYNSPLHF.

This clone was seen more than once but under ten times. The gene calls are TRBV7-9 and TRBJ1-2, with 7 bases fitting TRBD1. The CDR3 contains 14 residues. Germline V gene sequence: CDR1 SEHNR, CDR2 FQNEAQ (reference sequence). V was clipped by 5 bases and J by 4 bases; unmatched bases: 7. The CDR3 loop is CASSLGQEGYGYTF. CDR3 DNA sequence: TGTGCCAGCAGCCTCGGACAGGAAGGCTATGGCTACACCTTC.

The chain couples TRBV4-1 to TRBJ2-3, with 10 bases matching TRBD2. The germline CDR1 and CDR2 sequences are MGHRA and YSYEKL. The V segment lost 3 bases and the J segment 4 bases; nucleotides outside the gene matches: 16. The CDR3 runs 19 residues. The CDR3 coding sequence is TGCGCCAGCAGCCATACTCCCGGGACTAGCGCACCTAAGTCAGATACGCAGTATTTT. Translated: CASSHTPGTSAPKSDTQYF.

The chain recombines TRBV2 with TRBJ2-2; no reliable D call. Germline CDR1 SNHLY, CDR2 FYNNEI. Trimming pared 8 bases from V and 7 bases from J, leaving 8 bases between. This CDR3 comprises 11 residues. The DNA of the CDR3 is TGTGCCAGCGACCAAGGCGGGGAGCTGTTTTTT. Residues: CASDQGGELFF. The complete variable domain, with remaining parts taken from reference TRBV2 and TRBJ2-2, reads EPEVTQTPSHQVTQMGQEVILRCVPISNHLYFYWYRQILGQKVEFLVSFYNNEISEKSEIFDDQFSVERPDGSNFTLKIRSTKLEDSAMYFCASDQGGELFFGEGSRLTVL.

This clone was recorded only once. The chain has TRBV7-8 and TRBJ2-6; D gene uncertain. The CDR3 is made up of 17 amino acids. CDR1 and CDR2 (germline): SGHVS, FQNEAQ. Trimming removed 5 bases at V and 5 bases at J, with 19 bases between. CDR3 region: CASSAMDPQSRANVLTF. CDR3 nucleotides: TGTGCCAGCAGCGCAATGGACCCACAAAGTCGGGCCAACGTCCTGACTTTC. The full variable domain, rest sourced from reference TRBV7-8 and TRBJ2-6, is GAGVSQSPRYKVAKRGQDVALRCDPISGHVSLFWYQQALGQGPEFLTYFQNEAQLDKSGLPSDRFFAERPEGSVSTLKIQRTQQEDSAVYLCASSAMDPQSRANVLTFGAGSRLTVL.

The CDR3 loop reads CASSVGGLGETQYF. The CDR3 nucleotides are TGTGCCAGCAGCGTAGGAGGTCTAGGGGAGACCCAGTACTTC. This chain joins TRBV9 and TRBJ2-5, with D unclear. The V gene's germline CDR1 is SGDLS and CDR2 YYNGEE. Trimming stripped 0 bases from V and 5 bases from J, with 11 bases between. This CDR3 spans 14 amino acids.

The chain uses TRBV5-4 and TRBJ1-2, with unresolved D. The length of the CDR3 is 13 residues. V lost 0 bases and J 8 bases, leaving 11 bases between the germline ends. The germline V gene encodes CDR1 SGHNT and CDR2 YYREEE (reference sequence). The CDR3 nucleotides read TGTGCCAGCAGCTTGGACGCGGAAAGAGGCTACACCTTC. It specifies CASSLDAERGYTF.

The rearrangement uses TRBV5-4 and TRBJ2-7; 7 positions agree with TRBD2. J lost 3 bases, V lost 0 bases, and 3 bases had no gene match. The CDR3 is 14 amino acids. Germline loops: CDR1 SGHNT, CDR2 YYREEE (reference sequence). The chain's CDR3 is CASSLESGVYEQYF. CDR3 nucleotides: TGTGCCAGCAGCTTGGAAAGCGGGGTCTACGAGCAGTACTTC.

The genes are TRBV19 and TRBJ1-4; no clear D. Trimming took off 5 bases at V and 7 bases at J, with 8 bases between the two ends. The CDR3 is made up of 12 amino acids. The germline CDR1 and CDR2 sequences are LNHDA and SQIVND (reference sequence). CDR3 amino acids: CASSPSIEKLFF. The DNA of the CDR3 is TGTGCCAGTAGTCCATCGATTGAAAAACTGTTTTTT.

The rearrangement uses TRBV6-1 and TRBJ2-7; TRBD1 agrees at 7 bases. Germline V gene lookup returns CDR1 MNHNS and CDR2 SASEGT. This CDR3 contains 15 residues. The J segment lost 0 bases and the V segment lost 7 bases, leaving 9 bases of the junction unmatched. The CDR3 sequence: CASIVGTASSYEQYF. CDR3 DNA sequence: TGTGCCAGCATCGTTGGGACAGCGAGCTCCTACGAGCAGTACTTC.

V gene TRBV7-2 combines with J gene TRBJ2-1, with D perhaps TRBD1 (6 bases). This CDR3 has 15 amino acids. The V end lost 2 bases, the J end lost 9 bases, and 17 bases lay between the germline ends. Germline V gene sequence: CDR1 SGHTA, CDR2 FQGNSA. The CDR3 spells CASSLSQGRSVEQFF. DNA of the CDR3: TGTGCCAGCAGCTTAAGTCAGGGGCGTTCGGTTGAGCAGTTCTTC.

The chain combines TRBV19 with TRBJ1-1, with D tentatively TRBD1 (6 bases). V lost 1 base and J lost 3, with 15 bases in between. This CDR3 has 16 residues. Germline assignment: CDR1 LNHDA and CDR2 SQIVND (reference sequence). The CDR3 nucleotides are TGTGCCAGTAGTATAGTGGCAGGGGATCGATACACTGAAGCTTTCTTT. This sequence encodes CASSIVAGDRYTEAFF.

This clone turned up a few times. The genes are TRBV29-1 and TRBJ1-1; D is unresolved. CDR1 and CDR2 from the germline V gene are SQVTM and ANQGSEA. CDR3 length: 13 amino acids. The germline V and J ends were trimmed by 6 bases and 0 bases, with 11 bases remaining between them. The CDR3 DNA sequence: TGCAGCGTCGCCGGAGGGATGAACACTGAAGCTTTCTTT. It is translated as CSVAGGMNTEAFF.

CDR3 loop: CASSLVWGHEQFF. The CDR3 DNA reads TGTGCCAGCAGCTTAGTCTGGGGGCACGAGCAGTTCTTC. V usage is TRBV11-2 and J usage is TRBJ2-1; maybe TRBD1 (6 bases). The CDR3 length is 13 residues. In germline, CDR1 is SGHAT, CDR2 FQNNGV. Trimming took off 1 base at V and 10 bases at J, with 11 bases between the two ends.

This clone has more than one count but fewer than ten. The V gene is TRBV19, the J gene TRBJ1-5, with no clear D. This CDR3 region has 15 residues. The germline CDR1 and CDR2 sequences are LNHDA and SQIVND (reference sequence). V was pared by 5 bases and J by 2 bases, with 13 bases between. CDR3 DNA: TGTGCCAGTAGTGTCGGGGAATGGGGCAATCAGCCCCAGCATTTT. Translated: CASSVGEWGNQPQHF.

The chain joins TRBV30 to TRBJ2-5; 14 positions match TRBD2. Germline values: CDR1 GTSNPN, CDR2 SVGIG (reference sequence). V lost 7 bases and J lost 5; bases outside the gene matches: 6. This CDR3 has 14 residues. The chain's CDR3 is CALTSGGAGETQYF. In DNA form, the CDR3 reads TGTGCCTTGACTAGCGGGGGGGCCGGGGAGACCCAGTACTTC.

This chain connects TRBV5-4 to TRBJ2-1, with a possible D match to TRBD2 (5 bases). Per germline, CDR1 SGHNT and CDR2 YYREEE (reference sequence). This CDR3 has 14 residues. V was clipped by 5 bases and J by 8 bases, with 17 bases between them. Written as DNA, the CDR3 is TGTGCCAGCAGTTACGGACTCGAGCTGGATGAGCAGTTCTTC. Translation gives CASSYGLELDEQFF. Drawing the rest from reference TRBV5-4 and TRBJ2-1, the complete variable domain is ETGVTQSPTHLIKTRGQQVTLRCSSQSGHNTVSWYQQALGQGPQFIFQYYREEENGRGNFPPRFSGLQFPNYSSELNVNALELDDSALYLCASSYGLELDEQFFGPGTRLTVL.

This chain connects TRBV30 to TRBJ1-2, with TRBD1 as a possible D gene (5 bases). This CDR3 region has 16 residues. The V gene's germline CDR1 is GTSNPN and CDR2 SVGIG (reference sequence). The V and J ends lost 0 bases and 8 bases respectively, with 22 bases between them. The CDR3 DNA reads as TGTGCCTGGAGTGTAATGGCGCCAGGGTTCAGCGCGGGCTACACCTTC. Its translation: CAWSVMAPGFSAGYTF.

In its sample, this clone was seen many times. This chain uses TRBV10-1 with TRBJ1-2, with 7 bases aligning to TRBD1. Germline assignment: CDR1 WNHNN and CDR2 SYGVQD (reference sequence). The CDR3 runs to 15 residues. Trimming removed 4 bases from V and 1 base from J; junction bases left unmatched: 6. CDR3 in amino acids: CASSASWDSNYGYTF. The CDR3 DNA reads TGCGCCAGCAGTGCCTCCTGGGACAGTAACTATGGCTACACCTTC.